The rows below give T cell receptor beta chains drawn from one sample of a study of cytomegalovirus exposure and HLA in healthy donors. The assay was immunoSEQ multiplex PCR, and TCRdb's table has in-frame clones only and misses some. The repertoire holds around 170,000 clones, with roughly 80% as singletons. Input material: PBMCs. The receptors derive from a man aged 50 to 59 in good health and CMV-seronegative. CDR3s include the opening cysteine and the closing phenylalanine or tryptophan. Each record gives: CDR3 protein, J gene, V gene, clone size. For some rows the clone size is stated as once, few or many, or as a class when expanded; others skip it.

cdr3_aa: CASSYPGTGGTGELFF
j_call: TRBJ2-2
v_call: TRBV6-5
clone_size: -

cdr3_aa: CASITQGASGEGYTF
j_call: TRBJ1-2
v_call: TRBV19
clone_size: -

cdr3_aa: CASSETGYRNKGKTQYF
j_call: TRBJ2-5
v_call: TRBV2
clone_size: -

cdr3_aa: CASRTQVPLNSPLHF
j_call: TRBJ1-6
v_call: TRBV19
clone_size: -

cdr3_aa: CASSQARDYGNEQFF
j_call: TRBJ2-1
v_call: TRBV4-3
clone_size: -

cdr3_aa: CASSAPPGTRTYGYTF
j_call: TRBJ1-2
v_call: TRBV27
clone_size: -

cdr3_aa: CASSSGTGASNEQFF
j_call: TRBJ2-1
v_call: TRBV5-1
clone_size: -

cdr3_aa: CASSPGHPLNTGELFF
j_call: TRBJ2-2
v_call: TRBV5-1
clone_size: once

cdr3_aa: CSSSLDTVNQPQHF
j_call: TRBJ1-5
v_call: TRBV7-9
clone_size: -

cdr3_aa: CASSPGQGPNYGYTF
j_call: TRBJ1-2
v_call: TRBV4-3
clone_size: -

cdr3_aa: CASSVGEREAFF
j_call: TRBJ1-1
v_call: TRBV9
clone_size: -

cdr3_aa: CASSCRQVSYEQYF
j_call: -
v_call: TRBV27
clone_size: once

cdr3_aa: CASSSDRDSPLHF
j_call: TRBJ1-6
v_call: TRBV6-5
clone_size: -

cdr3_aa: CASSLAETGGVRYNEQFF
j_call: TRBJ2-1
v_call: TRBV7-2
clone_size: -

cdr3_aa: CASSPGLGANTGELFF
j_call: TRBJ2-2
v_call: TRBV4-3
clone_size: once

cdr3_aa: CASSQEQGNYGYTF
j_call: TRBJ1-2
v_call: TRBV4-3
clone_size: few

cdr3_aa: CASSQGDRGEEKLFF
j_call: TRBJ1-4
v_call: TRBV4-1
clone_size: -